The source of this T cell receptor beta chain is a study of shared clonotypes between healthy human individuals. Assay runs were performed at deep level. The table came from immunoSEQ multiplex PCR; TCRdb's copy has only in-frame clones and leaves some out. The profile shows roughly 2 million clones, approximately 94% of them singletons. This clone appeared a single time. Its antigen is currently unknown. Study-wide results and caveats: Estimated richness was generally greater in naive than memory subsets.

The V gene's germline CDR1 is MGHDK and CDR2 SYGVNS. The CDR3 totals 12 residues. The V and J ends lost 8 bases and 2 bases respectively, with 10 bases between them. The source is a man younger than 30 in good health. The sample taken for sequencing was naive CD4+ T cells sorted from blood. Described subset: CD45RA+ positively selected. The rearrangement uses TRBV25-1 and TRBJ2-7; D is uncertain. The CDR3 loop is CASEGHPYEQYF. CDR3 in DNA: TGTGCCAGCGAAGGGCACCCCTACGAGCAGTACTTC.